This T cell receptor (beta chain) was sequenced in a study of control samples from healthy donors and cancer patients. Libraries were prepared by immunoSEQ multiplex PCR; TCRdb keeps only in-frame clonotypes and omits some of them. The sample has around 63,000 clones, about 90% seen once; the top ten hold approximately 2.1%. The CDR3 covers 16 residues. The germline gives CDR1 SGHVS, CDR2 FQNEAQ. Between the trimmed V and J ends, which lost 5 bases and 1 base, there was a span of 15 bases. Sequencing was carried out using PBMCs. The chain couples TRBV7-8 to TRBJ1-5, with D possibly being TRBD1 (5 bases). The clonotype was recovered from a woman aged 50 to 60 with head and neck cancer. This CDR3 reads CASSLRVVGSNQPQHF. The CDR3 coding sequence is TGTGCCAGCAGCCTCAGGGTGGTAGGGAGCAATCAGCCCCAGCATTTT.